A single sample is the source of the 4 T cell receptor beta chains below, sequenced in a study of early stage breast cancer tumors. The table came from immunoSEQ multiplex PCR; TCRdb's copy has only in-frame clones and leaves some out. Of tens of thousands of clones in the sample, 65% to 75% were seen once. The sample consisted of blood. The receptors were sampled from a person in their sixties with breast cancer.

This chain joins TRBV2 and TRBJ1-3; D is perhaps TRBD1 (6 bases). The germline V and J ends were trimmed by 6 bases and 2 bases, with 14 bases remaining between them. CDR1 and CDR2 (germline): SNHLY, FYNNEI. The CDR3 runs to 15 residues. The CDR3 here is CASRNQGSAGNTIYF. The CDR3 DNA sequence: TGTGCCAGCAGGAACCAGGGGTCGGCTGGAAACACCATATATTTT.

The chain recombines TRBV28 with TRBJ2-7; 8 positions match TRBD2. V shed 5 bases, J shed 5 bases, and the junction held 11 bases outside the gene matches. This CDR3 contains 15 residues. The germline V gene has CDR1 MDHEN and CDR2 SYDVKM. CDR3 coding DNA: TGTGCCAGCAGTCAGGGACTAGGCTCCCTCGACGAGCAGTACTTC. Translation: CASSQGLGSLDEQYF.

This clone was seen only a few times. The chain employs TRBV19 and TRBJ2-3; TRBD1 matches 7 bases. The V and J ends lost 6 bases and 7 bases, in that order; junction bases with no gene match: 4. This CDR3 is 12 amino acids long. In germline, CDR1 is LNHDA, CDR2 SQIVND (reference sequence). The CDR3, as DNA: TGTGCCAGTAGATCGACAGGGCATACGCAGTATTTT. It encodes CASRSTGHTQYF.

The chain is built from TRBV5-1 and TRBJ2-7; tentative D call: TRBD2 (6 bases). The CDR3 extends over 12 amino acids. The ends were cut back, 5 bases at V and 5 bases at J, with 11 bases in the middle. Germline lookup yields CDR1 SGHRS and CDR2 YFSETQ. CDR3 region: CASRDAGNEQYF. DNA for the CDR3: TGCGCCAGCAGGGATGCGGGGAACGAGCAGTACTTC.